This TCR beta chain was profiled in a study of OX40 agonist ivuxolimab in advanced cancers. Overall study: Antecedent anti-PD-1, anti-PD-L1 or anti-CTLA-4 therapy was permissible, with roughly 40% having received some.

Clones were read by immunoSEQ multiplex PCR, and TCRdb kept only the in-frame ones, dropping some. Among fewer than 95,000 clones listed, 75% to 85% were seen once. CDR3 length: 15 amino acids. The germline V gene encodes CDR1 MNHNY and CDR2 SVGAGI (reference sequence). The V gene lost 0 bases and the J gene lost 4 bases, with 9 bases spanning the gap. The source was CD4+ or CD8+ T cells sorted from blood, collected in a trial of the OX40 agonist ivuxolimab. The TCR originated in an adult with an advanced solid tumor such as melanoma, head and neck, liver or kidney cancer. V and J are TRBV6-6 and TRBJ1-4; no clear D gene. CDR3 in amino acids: CASSYSGRLNEKLFF. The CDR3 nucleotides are TGTGCCAGCAGTTACTCCGGGAGACTTAATGAAAAACTGTTTTTT.